Shown below are 6 T cell receptor beta chains from a single sample sequenced in a study of vaccination and CD4 T cells after COVID-19. No antigen is known for these receptors. Treatment of the sample: approximately 9-day PBMC culture with coronavirus spike peptide pools or control peptides (ViraFEST assay). Investigators obtained the unexposed donor's CD4+ T cells before the COVID-19 pandemic (2011-2018). Sequencing of cultured CD4+ T cell DNA used the Oncomine TCR Beta short-read assay. TCRdb used MiXCR to reprocess the PCR reads, holding one entry per CDR3 protein. The data contain 5,500 to 7,000 distinct CDR3 sequences, 55% of them singletons. Material for sequencing was CD4+ T cells from blood, cultured in vitro. The receptors were sampled from a human donor in good health.

This sequence joins TRBV6-4 and TRBJ1-1; 9 nucleotides agree with TRBD1. The germline V gene encodes CDR1 MRHNA and CDR2 SNTAGT. The CDR3 covers 14 residues. Trimming at V came to 6 bases and at J to 6 bases, leaving 8 bases not matched to a gene. CDR3 amino acids: CASRTNNRGPEAFF. The CDR3 DNA sequence: TGTGCCAGCAGGACAAATAACAGGGGGCCTGAAGCTTTCTTT.

This sequence joins TRBV20-1 and TRBJ2-3; TRBD2 is a possible D gene (6 bases). This CDR3 comprises 16 residues. The V gene lost 0 bases and the J gene lost 2 bases, with 15 bases spanning the gap. Germline V gene sequence: CDR1 DFQATT, CDR2 SNEGSKA (reference sequence). The CDR3 bases are TGCAGTGCTAGAGATCGCGCCGGGAGTGTCACAGATACGCAGTATTTT. Protein product: CSARDRAGSVTDTQYF.

The chain has TRBV24-1 and TRBJ2-1; 9 bases fit TRBD1. The germline V gene has CDR1 KGHDR and CDR2 SFDVKD. V dropped 8 bases and J dropped 5; count of bases not matched to a gene: 6. This CDR3 comprises 14 residues. In DNA form, the CDR3 reads TGTGCCACCACCGGGACAGGGTGGGACAATGAGCAGTTCTTC. Residues: CATTGTGWDNEQFF.

This clonotype was detected only a few times. The rearrangement links TRBV24-1 to TRBJ2-3; a weak D match, TRBD2 (5 bases). V lost 3 bases, J lost 5 bases, and 8 bases lay in between. Germline CDR1 KGHDR, CDR2 SFDVKD. The CDR3 is made up of 13 amino acids. CDR3 in DNA: TGTGCCACCAGTGATACGGGGATAGATACGCAGTATTTT. Its translation: CATSDTGIDTQYF.

This clonotype was counted only a few times. The V and J genes are TRBV6-1 and TRBJ1-1; a weak D match, TRBD1 (5 bases). The CDR3 contains 14 residues. Germline assignment: CDR1 MNHNS and CDR2 SASEGT. Trimming cost V 1 base and J 0 bases, with 6 bases left between them. In nucleotides, the CDR3 is TGTGCCAGCAGTGAAGGGGGACTGAACACTGAAGCTTTCTTT. The encoded protein is CASSEGGLNTEAFF.

This clonotype was detected a few times. The chain employs TRBV6-5 and TRBJ1-2, with D perhaps matching TRBD1 (5 bases). With 2 bases removed from V and 8 bases from J, the gap between germline ends came to 18 bases. The germline CDR1 and CDR2 sequences are MNHEY and SVGAGI. The CDR3 is made up of 15 amino acids. The DNA for the CDR3 is TGTGCCAGCAGTTACGGGGGACCGGAAGCTCGGGGCTACACCTTC. Its protein product is CASSYGGPEARGYTF.